The sample holds one count of the clone carrying this T cell receptor (beta chain). This entry is derived from a study of technical replicates of blood from a handful of donors. Repertoires were generated with immunoSEQ multiplex PCR, while TCRdb's copy carries only in-frame clones and drops some. The table has about 80,000 clones, 98% seen once. CDR1 is ENHRY and CDR2 is SYGVKD in the germline V gene. Trimming at V came to 2 bases and at J to 6 bases, leaving 5 bases not matched to a gene. CDR3 size: 15 residues. This sequence originates from a human donor in good health. The source material was T cells isolated from PBMCs. The V and J genes are TRBV10-3 and TRBJ2-1; 9 nucleotides match TRBD2. The CDR3 DNA reads TGTGCCATCAGTGAGCCCAGCGGGAGGCCCAATGAGCAGTTCTTC. It translates to CAISEPSGRPNEQFF.